Listed here is a single T cell receptor (beta chain). The specificity of this receptor is unknown. No quality values exist for individual bases; no much larger clone is one base distant. This sample was taken from a study of PD-1 blockade in classical Hodgkin lymphoma (dated by TCRdb to about 2020). With respect to the entire study: Nivolumab dosing was 3 mg/kg intravenously every 2 weeks, continuing until either disease progression or unacceptable toxicity. The study used TCR beta sequencing and CyTOF to define a peripheral blood immune signature of response to PD-1 blockade in classical Hodgkin lymphoma. Overall results and qualifications from the work: Lower diversity was observed in patients in whom nivolumab was started less than 1 year after ASCT, and these patients were excluded from later analyses so that confounding by immune reconstitution would be avoided. The study was restricted to a single clinical trial cohort, and the causes of repertoire differences, possibly disease activity or prior therapy, were left undefined. By C4D1, a significant rise was seen in CD4+ TCR diversity but not in CD8+ TCR diversity (p=0.0027 vs p=0.16), and the rise was most apparent among complete responders (p=0.02). Trial patients with a complete response had baseline diversity similar to that of newly diagnosed patients, while partial responders and progressors had significantly lower diversity. Newly diagnosed patients were reported to have lower baseline TCR diversity than healthy donors, and relapsed/refractory patients were reported to have lower baseline TCR diversity still.

The Qiagen DNeasy kit was used to extract genomic DNA both from unsorted PBMCs and from the negatively selected CD4+ and CD8+ fractions. Using primers that anneal to V and J segments, immunoSEQ multiplex PCR amplified the TCR beta CDR3 regions. A synthetic immune receptor repertoire was used to minimize amplification bias, and remaining bias was computationally removed after sequencing. The original methods were these. Repertoire diversity was quantified as the Shannon entropy index using custom Python scripts. Unsorted, CD4+ and CD8+ repertoires were analyzed separately, except for combined analyses in which CD4+ and CD8+ sequences were merged in silico. A clone counted as expanded when the clone's frequency after treatment rose at least 2-fold relative to C1D1, and clones undetected at baseline were given a pseudocount of 0.5. Singleton clones were defined as clones with 0 or 1 copy at C1D1, and non-singleton clones were defined as clones with 2 or more copies. Clones expanded in unsorted samples were assigned a CD4+, CD8+ or unknown annotation through matching of protein sequences in sorted samples from the same patient. Diversity changes from C1D1 to C4D1 were tested in paired samples using Wilcoxon tests. Drawn from immuneACCESS, this table holds only the in-frame rearrangements with V and J called that TCRdb kept. Clones are partly lost; checked studies trace under half to an unresolved V gene and leave the rest unexplained. V, J and clone size were drawn from that table, and D and trimming were deduced from the DNA. This sample has 84,000 or so clones in its table, and around 90% of those were observed once. The ten largest clones add up to approximately 2.4% of the sample.

This specimen's time point label, per the study, means: cycle 2 day 1 (C2D1) of nivolumab. Relapse after autologous stem cell transplantation had occurred in all trial patients, and cohorts A, B and C were distinguished by prior brentuximab vedotin exposure. A total of 50 to 70 patients with relapsed/refractory classical Hodgkin lymphoma made up the trial cohort, and each patient's best overall response was complete response, partial response or progressive disease. In the multi-cohort phase II CheckMate 205 trial, trial patients received single-agent nivolumab. An independent review committee assessed best overall response by applying the 2007 International Working Group response criteria. Trial PBMCs were collected just before the start of nivolumab (C1D1) and during therapy at cycle 2 day 1 and cycle 4 day 1. After peripheral blood was drawn into 8 mL Vacutainer Cell Preparation Tubes, PBMCs were isolated by centrifugation and then cryopreserved.

Source: peripheral blood mononuclear cells (PBMCs), taken before the second cycle of nivolumab. This receptor was identified in a human donor with classical Hodgkin lymphoma.

The nucleotide sequence reads as follows: TGTGCCAGCAGTGCCGGGACGAACACTGAAGCTTTCTTT. This translates into CASSAGTNTEAFF. The rearranged chain carries TRBV6-1 and TRBJ1-1; matching of 5 bases hints at TRBD1 as the D gene. The CDR3, cysteine through phenylalanine, is 13 amino acids long. Here the CDR3 DNA is all that survives: 39 bases in frame from base 1. The V and J ends are trimmed by 4 bases and 1 base, leaving 7 bases between them. CDR1 and CDR2, per the germline V gene, are MNHNS and SASEGT.